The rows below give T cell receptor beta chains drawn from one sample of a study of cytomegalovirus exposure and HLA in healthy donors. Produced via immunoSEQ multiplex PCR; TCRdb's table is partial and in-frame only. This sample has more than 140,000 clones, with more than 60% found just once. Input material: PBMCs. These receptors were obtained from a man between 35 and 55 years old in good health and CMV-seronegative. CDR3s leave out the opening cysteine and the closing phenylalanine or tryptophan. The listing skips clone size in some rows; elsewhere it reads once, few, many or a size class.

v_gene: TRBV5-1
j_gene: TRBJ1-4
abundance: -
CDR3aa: ASSGGQGGEKLF

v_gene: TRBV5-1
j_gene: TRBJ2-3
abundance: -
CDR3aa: ASSSGDTDTQY

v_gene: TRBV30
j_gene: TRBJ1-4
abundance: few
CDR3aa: AWSSSPGNKHEKLF

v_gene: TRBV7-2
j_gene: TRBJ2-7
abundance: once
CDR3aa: ASSATSGAYEQY

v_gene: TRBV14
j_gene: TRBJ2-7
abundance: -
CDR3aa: ASSPTKGSYEQY

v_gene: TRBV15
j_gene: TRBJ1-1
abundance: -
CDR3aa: AIRRQGWSTEAF

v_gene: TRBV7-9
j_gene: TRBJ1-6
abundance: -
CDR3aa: ASSLRTGGNSPLH

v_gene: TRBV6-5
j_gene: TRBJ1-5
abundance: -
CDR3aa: ASSFRPGPSNQPQH

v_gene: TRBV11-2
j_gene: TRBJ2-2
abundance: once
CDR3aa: ASSLGSTVNTGELF

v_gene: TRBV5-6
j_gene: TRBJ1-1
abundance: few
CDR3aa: ASSLYRGMDTEAF

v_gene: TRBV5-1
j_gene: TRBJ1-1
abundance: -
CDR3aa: ASSLRGADTEAF

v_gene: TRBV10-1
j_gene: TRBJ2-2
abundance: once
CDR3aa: ASSGTGNTGELF